The 31 T cell receptor beta chains below were found in one sample sequenced in a study of response to subunit inactivated influenza vaccine. One entry per CDR3 protein results from TCRdb running MiXCR on the RT-PCR reads. The table has about 480,000 distinct CDR3 sequences, roughly 9.8% seen once; the top ten hold 10% to 15%. This material consisted of PBMCs from blood, taken roughly 48 days after vaccination. The origin of the receptors is a man aged 50-60 years who received an inactivated influenza vaccine.

In its sample, this clonotype was seen many times. The genes are TRBV28 and TRBJ1-1; no definite D call. V lost 6 bases and J 1 base, leaving 3 bases between the germline ends. The V gene's germline CDR1 is MDHEN and CDR2 SYDVKM. This CDR3 region has 11 residues. Written as DNA, the CDR3 is TGTGCCAGCAGCACGAACACTGAAGCTTTCTTT. Amino acids: CASSTNTEAFF.

This clonotype was observed at least ten times. The chain has TRBV7-8 and TRBJ2-6, with D perhaps TRBD1 (6 bases). The CDR3 consists of 17 residues. Germline V gene sequence: CDR1 SGHVS, CDR2 FQNEAQ. The V end was cut by 5 bases, the J end by 1 base, with 15 bases between. CDR3 bases: TGTGCCAGCAGCCGAAAAACAGGGCCTTCTGGGGCCAACGTCCTGACTTTC. Translation gives CASSRKTGPSGANVLTF.

This sequence joins TRBV20-1 and TRBJ2-7, with 9 bases lining up with TRBD1. V dropped 3 bases and J dropped 3; count of bases not matched to a gene: 9. The germline CDR1 and CDR2 sequences are DFQATT and SNEGSKA (reference sequence). This CDR3 is built from 15 residues. The CDR3 nucleotides are TGCAGTGCTAGGGGCGACAGGGGGAGGGACTACGAGCAGTACTTC. This translates into CSARGDRGRDYEQYF.

This chain joins TRBV2 and TRBJ2-2; D not certain. V was shortened by 8 bases and J by 6 bases, with 10 bases between the two germline ends. CDR3 size: 12 residues. Per germline, CDR1 SNHLY and CDR2 FYNNEI. The CDR3 loop is CASQFRAGELFF. The CDR3, as DNA: TGTGCCAGCCAGTTCCGAGCCGGGGAGCTGTTTTTT.

V usage is TRBV20-1 and J usage is TRBJ1-6; D may be TRBD1 (6 bases). Germline lookup yields CDR1 DFQATT and CDR2 SNEGSKA (reference sequence). There are 15 residues in the CDR3. Deletions cut 1 base from V and 10 bases from J, with 17 bases between. The CDR3 spells CSARVSGGNGSPLHF. The CDR3 region has the DNA TGCAGTGCTAGAGTCTCCGGGGGCAACGGGTCACCCCTCCACTTT.

This chain connects TRBV28 to TRBJ2-3; the D gene is possibly TRBD1 (6 bases). The V gene lost 5 bases and the J gene lost 7 bases, with 10 bases spanning the gap. The CDR3 runs to 12 residues. Germline CDR1 and CDR2: MDHEN and SYDVKM. The CDR3 protein is CASSARGHTQYF. The CDR3 DNA reads as TGTGCCAGCAGTGCCAGGGGCCATACGCAGTATTTT.

DNA for the CDR3: TGTGCCAGCACCGTACTAGCGGAGGCCTACAATGAGCAGTTCTTC. Amino acid sequence: CASTVLAEAYNEQFF. V is TRBV12-3 or TRBV12-4 and J is TRBJ2-1; 8 nucleotides match TRBD2. Losses at the gene ends were 7 bases for V and 2 bases for J; bases not matched to a gene: 7. This CDR3 is 15 amino acids long.

The V and J genes are TRBV20-1 and TRBJ1-5; 9 nucleotides match TRBD1. With 3 bases clipped from V and 3 bases from J, the junction kept 3 bases outside the gene matches. Germline-derived CDR1 and CDR2 are DFQATT and SNEGSKA (reference sequence). This CDR3 is 14 amino acids long. The CDR3: CSARRDRVNQPQHF. The CDR3 DNA reads TGCAGTGCTAGGAGGGACAGGGTCAATCAGCCCCAGCATTTT.

The chain recombines TRBV20-1 with TRBJ2-6; a possible D gene is TRBD1 (5 bases). The CDR3 is 16 residues long. The V end lost 0 bases, the J end lost 4 bases, and 13 bases lay between the germline ends. Looked up from germline, CDR1 is DFQATT and CDR2 is SNEGSKA (reference sequence). For the CDR3, the DNA is TGCAGTGCTAGAGATTTAGGGGCACTAGGGGCCAACGTCCTGACTTTC. Amino acid sequence: CSARDLGALGANVLTF.

The chain is built from TRBV5-1 and TRBJ1-4, with D maybe TRBD1 (6 bases). The germline gives CDR1 SGHRS, CDR2 YFSETQ. The CDR3 consists of 14 residues. Trimming took 2 bases from V and 5 from J, leaving 10 bases between them. The CDR3 reads CASSLQGFNEKLFF. DNA for the CDR3: TGCGCCAGCAGCTTACAGGGATTCAATGAAAAACTGTTTTTT.

The chain joins TRBV4-1 to TRBJ2-4; no reliable D call. The V end was cut by 1 base, the J end by 0 bases, with 10 bases between. This CDR3 spans 16 amino acids. Germline values: CDR1 MGHRA, CDR2 YSYEKL. CDR3 DNA sequence: TGCGCCAGCAGCCAAGTCAGTTCACTAGCCAAAAACATTCAGTACTTC. Translating gives CASSQVSSLAKNIQYF.

This clonotype was counted many times. The rearrangement joins TRBV12-3 or TRBV12-4 to TRBJ1-2, with TRBD1 as a possible D gene (5 bases). The V gene lost 3 bases and the J gene lost 4 bases, with 9 bases spanning the gap. The CDR3 contains 13 residues. The CDR3 sequence: CASSLTAIYGYTF. The CDR3 DNA reads as TGTGCCAGCAGTTTGACAGCTATCTATGGCTACACCTTC.

The table lists this clonotype with a few counts. The DNA for the CDR3 is TGCAGTGCTAGAGGGGGGACTAGCGGGAGAGGGGGGTTCTTC. Protein product: CSARGGTSGRGGFF. V gene TRBV20-1 combines with J gene TRBJ2-1; 14 bases are a match to TRBD2. This CDR3 is 14 amino acids long. Germline V gives CDR1 DFQATT, CDR2 SNEGSKA (reference sequence). The junction had 8 bases not matched to a gene; V was cut back by 1 base and J by 15 bases.

This clonotype was found a few times. The chain links TRBV14 to TRBJ2-3, with D perhaps matching TRBD1 (5 bases). The length of the CDR3 is 16 residues. The germline V and J ends were trimmed by 1 base and 2 bases, with 13 bases remaining between them. The V gene's germline CDR1 is SGHDN and CDR2 FVKESK. CDR3 amino acids: CASSQGRGLDTDTQYF. CDR3 sequence (DNA): TGTGCCAGCAGCCAAGGAAGGGGCTTAGACACAGATACGCAGTATTTT.

The chain carries TRBV9 and TRBJ1-2, with TRBD1 as a possible D gene (6 bases). The germline V gene has CDR1 SGDLS and CDR2 YYNGEE. V was cut by 5 bases and J by 7 bases, with 15 bases left in between. The CDR3 spans 13 residues. CDR3 in amino acids: CASRTTGPSGYTF. The CDR3, as DNA: TGTGCCAGCAGGACGACAGGCCCTTCTGGCTACACCTTC.

This clonotype showed up just a few times. The chain is built from TRBV2 and TRBJ1-5, with 9 bases matching TRBD1. The ends lost 7 bases at V and 1 base at J; junction bases unmatched: 5. This CDR3 comprises 15 residues. CDR1 SNHLY and CDR2 FYNNEI come from the germline V gene. The CDR3: CASNKDRGSNQPQHF. The CDR3 region has the DNA TGTGCCAGCAATAAGGACAGGGGAAGCAATCAGCCCCAGCATTTT.

Only a few counts were recorded for this clonotype. CDR3 in DNA: TGTGCCAGCAGTTTAGTTCGGGGGCTCGTTTCACCCCTCCACTTT. Its translation is CASSLVRGLVSPLHF. This sequence joins TRBV12-3 or TRBV12-4 and TRBJ1-6, with D maybe TRBD1 (6 bases). This CDR3 is 15 amino acids long. Trimming left V 1 base short and J 9 bases short, with 13 bases between.

This clonotype has just a few counts. The chain carries TRBV4-2 and TRBJ2-3; perhaps TRBD2 as D (6 bases). V lost 4 bases, J lost 0 bases, and 11 bases lay in between. The length of the CDR3 is 15 residues. CDR1 and CDR2 (germline): LGHNA, YNFKEQ. As DNA, the CDR3 is TGTGCCAGCAGCCCCGAGGGAGGTAGCACAGATACGCAGTATTTT. It codes for CASSPEGGSTDTQYF.

This chain uses TRBV7-8 with TRBJ2-7; the D gene is possibly TRBD2 (7 bases). This CDR3 is 15 amino acids long. Germline-derived CDR1 and CDR2 are SGHVS and FQNEAQ. The V end lost 6 bases, the J end lost 0 bases, and 15 bases lay between the germline ends. The CDR3 protein is CASSKGGVGSYEQYF. In nucleotides, the CDR3 is TGTGCCAGCAGTAAAGGGGGGGTCGGCTCCTACGAGCAGTACTTC.

A word on this clonotype: A read error is possible here, since a much larger clone lies one base away. The chain has TRBV6-5 and TRBJ2-7; the D gene is possibly TRBD2 (6 bases). Trimming cost V 2 bases and J 0 bases, with 14 bases left between them. The CDR3 consists of 16 residues. The germline V gene encodes CDR1 MNHEY and CDR2 SVGAGI. The CDR3 DNA reads as TGTGCCAGCAGTTACGGAGGAGGGATCAACTCCTACGAGCAGTACTTC. Translation gives CASSYGGGINSYEQYF.

This clonotype was seen more than once but under ten times. The V and J genes are TRBV5-4 and TRBJ2-5; 11 bases line up with TRBD2. Losses at the gene ends were 4 bases for V and 4 bases for J; bases not matched to a gene: 9. This CDR3 region has 16 residues. Germline loops: CDR1 SGHNT, CDR2 YYREEE (reference sequence). CDR3: CASSVGTSGLGETQYF. DNA for the CDR3: TGTGCCAGCAGCGTTGGGACTAGCGGTCTGGGAGAGACCCAGTACTTC.

Comments on this clonotype: This clone may be a read error of a much larger clone one base away. The chain links TRBV9 to TRBJ2-3; TRBD2 matches at 10 bases. Germline CDR1 and CDR2: SGDLS and YYNGEE. The length of the CDR3 is 15 residues. J lost 3 bases, V lost 0 bases, and 1 base had no gene match. The CDR3 region has the DNA TGTGCCAGCAGCGTAGCAGCGGGAGGGACAGATACGCAGTATTTT. It is translated as CASSVAAGGTDTQYF.

This clonotype came up many times. The J gene is TRBJ2-7, the V gene TRBV5-1; 10 nucleotides agree with TRBD1. The CDR3 contains 14 residues. V shed 2 bases and J 5 bases; nucleotides not matched to a gene: 4. Per germline, CDR1 SGHRS and CDR2 YFSETQ. Here the CDR3 DNA reads TGCGCCAGCAGCTTCCGGGACAGGGGCCACGAGCAGTACTTC. Translating it yields CASSFRDRGHEQYF.

The chain recombines TRBV4-2 with TRBJ1-1; tentatively, D is TRBD1 (6 bases). The CDR3 runs 17 residues. The germline V gene has CDR1 LGHNA and CDR2 YNFKEQ. V was shortened by 0 bases and J by 0 bases, with 14 bases between the two germline ends. The CDR3 protein is CASSQEGGGRMNTEAFF. The CDR3 coding sequence is TGTGCCAGCAGCCAAGAGGGAGGGGGGAGGATGAACACTGAAGCTTTCTTT.

The chain links TRBV29-1 to TRBJ2-2, with a tentative D call TRBD1 (6 bases). Trimming removed 6 bases at V and 0 bases at J, with 14 bases between. This CDR3 has 15 residues. Germline CDR1 is SQVTM and CDR2 is ANQGSEA. The CDR3: CSVSTTGTNTGELFF. The CDR3 DNA sequence: TGCAGCGTCTCCACGACAGGCACGAACACCGGGGAGCTGTTTTTT.

Many counts were recorded for this clonotype. The chain uses TRBV5-1 and TRBJ2-1, with D perhaps TRBD2 (5 bases). The CDR3 runs to 13 residues. From germline, CDR1 is SGHRS and CDR2 YFSETQ. Trimming took 3 bases from V and 6 from J, leaving 10 bases between them. CDR3 coding DNA: TGCGCCAGCAGCTCGGGGTCCGGCAATGAGCAGTTCTTC. It translates to CASSSGSGNEQFF.

Ten or more counts support this clonotype. The chain links TRBV4-2 to TRBJ2-3; 13 nucleotides line up with TRBD2. This CDR3 contains 16 residues. The trim removed 4 bases at V and 2 bases at J, leaving 3 bases unmatched. The germline CDR1 and CDR2 sequences are LGHNA and YNFKEQ. CDR3 region: CASSRGLAGDTDTQYF. The CDR3 DNA is TGTGCCAGCAGCCGCGGACTAGCGGGAGACACAGATACGCAGTATTTT.

This clonotype was recorded at least ten times. This chain connects TRBV6-5 to TRBJ2-7; D is uncertain. The germline V gene encodes CDR1 MNHEY and CDR2 SVGAGI. CDR3 length equals 14 residues. V lost 2 bases and J 6 bases, leaving 14 bases between the germline ends. In DNA form, the CDR3 reads TGTGCCAGCAGTTACCAGGTGGGGAAGGGCGAGCAGTACTTC. Its protein is CASSYQVGKGEQYF.

This rearrangement joins TRBV10-3 to TRBJ2-3, with D tentatively TRBD2 (5 bases). Trimming pared 3 bases from V and 4 bases from J, leaving 5 bases between. The CDR3 length is 12 residues. Germline CDR1 reads ENHRY; CDR2 reads SYGVKD. The CDR3 coding sequence is TGTGCCATCAGTGAACTAGCAGATACGCAGTATTTT. Its protein product is CAISELADTQYF.

This clonotype was seen ten or more times. The V and J genes are TRBV20-1 and TRBJ2-7; 10 nucleotides align to TRBD2. Losses at the gene ends were 1 base for V and 5 bases for J; bases not matched to a gene: 5. The CDR3 runs to 14 residues. Germline assignment: CDR1 DFQATT and CDR2 SNEGSKA (reference sequence). The CDR3 spells CSARAAGGPHEQYF. CDR3 DNA: TGCAGTGCTAGAGCAGCGGGAGGGCCCCACGAGCAGTACTTC.

This clonotype came up many times. The rearrangement links TRBV4-3 to TRBJ2-5, with TRBD2 identical over 7 bases. This CDR3 is built from 17 residues. Trimming took 0 bases from V and 1 from J; bases not matched to a gene: 8. Germline V gives CDR1 LGHNA, CDR2 YSLEER. The CDR3 protein is CASSQDLPRGSQETQYF. The CDR3 DNA sequence: TGCGCCAGCAGCCAAGATCTTCCGCGGGGGTCCCAAGAGACCCAGTACTTC.